This paragraph reports one T cell receptor beta chain. This clone was seen once. Its recognized antigen is unknown. One base away there is no much larger clone; base qualities are not given. V gives up 3 bases and J gives up 1 base, and the segment between their germline ends measures 16 bases. The germline V gene encodes CDR1 MNHNS and CDR2 SASEGT. The CDR3 holds 16 amino acids from the cysteine to the phenylalanine. CDR3 DNA only is kept here, 48 bases in frame from base 1. This record belongs to a study of cytomegalovirus exposure and HLA in healthy donors (dated by TCRdb to the late 2010s). At the level of the whole study: According to a later analysis, the 120 validation repertoires were produced on the same platform as the approximately 600 repertoires of the first cohort. Along with the roughly 700-subject first cohort, a separate validation cohort of over 90 different subjects was used. The study combined high-throughput TCR immunosequencing, statistical association of individual TCRs with disease status, and machine learning to predict cytomegalovirus infection status. The study was designed to test whether signatures of past pathogen exposure could be identified by cataloging public T cell receptors. The study at large found these results: Of the cluster scores, around 95% were above 0 in a later analysis, which found that TCRs clustered in the first cohort also tended to co-occur in the 120 or so validation repertoires. The authors suggested that the approach could potentially be generalized to other disease states and immunological phenotypes. The study listed approximately 160 TCR beta chains as associated with cytomegalovirus. Across donors, most TCR sequences were observed very rarely, whereas some public TCRs were present in many individuals. A few of the identified cytomegalovirus-associated TCR beta chains were confirmed in vitro to be specific for cytomegalovirus antigens. The classifier was reported to diagnose cytomegalovirus status with high specificity and sensitivity in both the original cohort and the validation cohort. The validation cohort had no HLA typing available for a later analysis, so co-occurrence within that cohort was assessed over all 130 or so repertoires.

Library construction relied on the immunoSEQ multiplex PCR assay. As for how the authors treated the data: A statistical classification framework was developed to diagnose cytomegalovirus status using the catalog of TCR beta chain sequences. The clones in this table, taken by TCRdb from immuneACCESS, are in-frame only. Not every clone is retained; where verified, under half of the shortfall comes from an unresolved V gene, and the cause of the rest is unknown. Clone size and the V and J calls come from that table; the DNA yielded D and trimming. Across this sample there are roughly 60,000 clones, with over 85% seen only once. The ten largest clones represent less than 7% of the sample. The donors were included in the validation cohort of 100 to 150 subjects, a group kept apart from the approximately 700-subject first cohort.

Recombination linked TRBV6-1 to TRBJ2-7; TRBD2 is possibly the D segment (6 matching bases). Sequenced input: PBMCs. The receptor was derived from a woman aged 18 to 35 in good health and CMV-seropositive. This receptor carries the CDR3 CASSELVIGGSYEQYF. The nucleotides read TGTGCCAGCAGTGAGCTCGTAATTGGAGGGTCCTACGAGCAGTACTTC.